This entry features one T cell receptor (beta chain) sequence. A few counts support this clonotype. This clone's antigen is unknown. Per-base qualities were not stored, and no clone one base away is much larger. CDR3 length: 15 amino acids, cysteine to phenylalanine. This entry keeps only the CDR3 DNA: 45 bases, framed from base 1. Trimming removed 4 bases from V and 4 bases from J, leaving 15 bases between the germline ends. Via the germline V gene, CDR1 is LGHNA and CDR2 YSLEER. This specimen comes from a study of T-cell memory formation after mild COVID-19 (dated by TCRdb to the early 2020s). The study in broad terms: TCR sequence clusters from the two donors were found to be largely donor specific. In two donors, T-cell clones that expanded and contracted after mild COVID-19 were followed by sequencing TCRalpha and TCRbeta repertoires longitudinally. Two young, previously healthy adult volunteers made up the cohort, one male and one female.

Ficoll-Paque density gradient centrifugation was used to isolate PBMCs. These reads were obtained on an Illumina NovaSeq 6000. Using 5'RACE with constant-segment primers, TCRalpha and TCRbeta cDNA libraries were constructed, with sample barcodes and unique molecular identifiers added in the process. Trizol reagent was used to extract RNA from every sample. The libraries were amplified in two PCR steps, and the second step added a second sample barcode and Illumina TruSeq adapters. Libraries were sequenced on an Illumina NovaSeq with 2 x 150 bp paired-end reads. As for how the authors treated the data: Reads were demultiplexed and collapsed into UMI-guided consensus sequences with migec v1.2.7. Using mixcr v2.1.11, the UMI consensuses were aligned to TRA and TRB V and J templates and assembled into clonotypes. Clonotypes were classified as expanded or contracted when called significant by both edgeR and NoisET, with noise models trained on biological replicates. edgeR calls used a false discovery rate-adjusted p below 0.01 and a log2 fold-change threshold of 1. As an exploratory analysis of dynamics, PCA with hierarchical clustering was applied to max-normalized trajectories of the 1000 most abundant clonotypes. Separately sequenced CD4+ and CD8+ repertoires were used to assign a CD4 or CD8 phenotype to each responding clone. TCRdb reran the public reads through fastp at Q25 and MiXCR, keeping productive beta chains. Rows with one shared CDR3 protein collapse into an entry with the most common genes and DNA. The authors' filters were not applied to this entry. The sample table records about 57,000 distinct CDR3 sequences; less than 15% of these occur just once. The ten biggest clones cover 24% of the sample.

Results and caveats for the whole study, not just this receptor: The detection of some responding clones in pre-infection memory suggests that pre-existing cross-reactive memory T cells joined the SARS-CoV-2 response. Only a couple of mild cases were covered in the study, and larger cohorts including severe cases with pre-infection samples were considered necessary. Contracting CD4+ clones turned up mainly in the CM and EM memory subsets, whereas EMRA was where CD8+ clones were enriched. SARS-CoV-2 specificity was not confirmed for the second-wave clones peaking on day 37. Balanced CD4/CD8 phenotypes were observed for clones contracting from day 15 to 85, whereas a bias towards CD4+ was observed for a second wave of clones expanding from day 15 to 37.

In this chain, TRBV4-3 is recombined with TRBJ2-3; the D gene cannot be resolved beyond TRBD1 or TRBD2, each matching 6 bases. Sequencing input: PBMCs or a T cell subset sorted from them (not recorded which). This sequence was found in a man aged 18 to 35 who had mild COVID-19 (a few samples of this study predate the infection). The sample titles of this study are shuffled in the database, so cell type and time point are left out; the donor was told from shared clones. Here the CDR3 is given as CASSPKGGPADTQYF. The sequence in DNA is TGCGCCAGCAGCCCAAAAGGGGGGCCTGCAGATACGCAGTATTTT.